This T cell receptor beta chain was identified during a study of CD8 T cells in Susac syndrome. TCR beta sequencing covered blood CD8+ and CD4+ T cells. The multiple sclerosis controls, all treatment-naive patients, had relapsing-remitting disease that was stable or active. The table lists this clonotype with a few counts. The ends were cut back, 0 bases at V and 6 bases at J, with 2 bases in the middle. This CDR3 has 12 residues. Germline CDR1 SGHVS, CDR2 FNYEAQ. RNA amounts of about 0.5 to 1 ug underwent reverse transcription with random hexamers. TCRdb passed the immunoSEQ multiplex PCR reads through MiXCR, listing each CDR3 protein once. This sample has about 300,000 distinct CDR3 sequences; 65% to 90% occur once, and the top ten carry roughly 0.21%.

The TCR comes from a human donor with multiple sclerosis. The specimen was CD8+ T cells from PBMCs. The chain joins TRBV7-6 to TRBJ2-2, with no clear D. CDR3 in DNA: TGTGCCAGCAGCTTAGCGGCCGGGGAGCTGTTTTTT. Its translation is CASSLAAGELFF.